These 9 T cell receptor beta chains were all obtained from the same sample, sequenced in a study of cytomegalovirus exposure and HLA in healthy donors. PCR used 60 Vbeta primers and 13 Jbeta primers. Clones were sequenced by immunoSEQ multiplex PCR, and TCRdb holds only the in-frame ones, with some missing. The data contain some 150,000 clones, over 75% of them singletons. The sequencing input was PBMCs. The receptors stem from a man between 40 and 49 years old in good health and CMV-seronegative.

The genes are TRBV9 and TRBJ2-7; D call uncertain. The CDR3 contains 15 residues. Germline V gives CDR1 SGDLS, CDR2 YYNGEE. Trimming left V 3 bases short and J 2 bases short, with 15 bases between. The CDR3 is CASSGGGGDTYEQYF. The CDR3, as DNA: TGTGCCAGCAGCGGCGGTGGCGGAGATACCTACGAGCAGTACTTC.

The V and J genes are TRBV6-1 and TRBJ1-1, with a weak D call TRBD1 (6 bases). This CDR3 comprises 14 residues. Trimming stripped 6 bases from V and 0 bases from J, with 11 bases between. From germline, CDR1 is MNHNS and CDR2 SASEGT. In DNA form, the CDR3 reads TGTGCCAGCAGACGGGACATCATGAACACTGAAGCTTTCTTT. Translation gives CASRRDIMNTEAFF.

The chain recombines TRBV4-1 with TRBJ2-1; 10 bases match TRBD2. The germline gives CDR1 MGHRA, CDR2 YSYEKL. The V segment lost 5 bases and the J segment 7 bases; nucleotides outside the gene matches: 11. The CDR3 is 16 residues long. In nucleotides, the CDR3 is TGCGCCAGCAGCTACAGAAGCGGGGGGGCAGGAAATGAGCAGTTCTTC. Its translation: CASSYRSGGAGNEQFF.

The chain carries TRBV7-8 and TRBJ2-1, with 12 nucleotides matching TRBD2. This CDR3 spans 16 amino acids. The V gene end was trimmed by 1 base and the J gene end by 7 bases; junction bases not matched to a gene: 5. Germline V lookup: CDR1 SGHVS, CDR2 FQNEAQ. The CDR3 DNA sequence: TGTGCCAGCAGCTTAGAGACTAGCGGGGGAGCTAATGAGCAGTTCTTC. This codes for CASSLETSGGANEQFF.

The chain links TRBV29-1 to TRBJ1-2; no clear D. Trimming took off 4 bases at V and 8 bases at J, with 14 bases between the two ends. The germline V gene encodes CDR1 SQVTM and CDR2 ANQGSEA. The CDR3 spans 12 residues. Here the CDR3 DNA reads TGCAGCGTTGCCTCGGGGTCGAAGGGCTACACCTTC. It yields the protein CSVASGSKGYTF.

J is TRBJ1-4 and V is TRBV5-1, with D maybe TRBD1 (6 bases). Deletions cut 5 bases from V and 5 bases from J, with 10 bases between. This CDR3 spans 13 amino acids. Germline V gives CDR1 SGHRS, CDR2 YFSETQ. CDR3 DNA: TGCGCCAGCAGAACAGGGTGGAATGAAAAACTGTTTTTT. The encoded protein is CASRTGWNEKLFF.

This clone was observed a few times. J is TRBJ1-2 and V is TRBV4-3; 7 nucleotides match TRBD1. Unmatched junction bases numbered 6, after V lost 0 bases and J lost 8 bases. From germline, CDR1 is LGHNA and CDR2 YSLEER. The CDR3 consists of 14 residues. CDR3 sequence reads: CASSQETGLGGYTF. CDR3 nucleotides: TGCGCCAGCAGCCAAGAGACAGGGCTGGGAGGCTACACCTTC.

This clone has a handful of counts. The genes are TRBV7-9 and TRBJ1-6, with D possibly TRBD1 on 5 matching bases. The CDR3 contains 14 residues. V lost 2 bases, J lost 10 bases, and 12 bases lay in between. Germline CDR1 and CDR2: SEHNR and FQNEAQ (reference sequence). The CDR3 protein is CASSLLAGRSPLHF. Here the CDR3 DNA reads TGTGCCAGCAGCTTATTGGCAGGGAGGTCACCCCTCCACTTT.

The V call is TRBV9, the J call TRBJ2-1; 9 nucleotides line up with TRBD2. Germline V gives CDR1 SGDLS, CDR2 YYNGEE. The CDR3 totals 16 residues. With V trimmed by 0 bases and J by 10 bases, 11 bases remained unmatched. The CDR3 sequence is CASSVGLAGARREQFF. Here the CDR3 DNA reads TGTGCCAGCAGCGTAGGGTTAGCGGGGGCCCGGAGAGAGCAGTTCTTC.